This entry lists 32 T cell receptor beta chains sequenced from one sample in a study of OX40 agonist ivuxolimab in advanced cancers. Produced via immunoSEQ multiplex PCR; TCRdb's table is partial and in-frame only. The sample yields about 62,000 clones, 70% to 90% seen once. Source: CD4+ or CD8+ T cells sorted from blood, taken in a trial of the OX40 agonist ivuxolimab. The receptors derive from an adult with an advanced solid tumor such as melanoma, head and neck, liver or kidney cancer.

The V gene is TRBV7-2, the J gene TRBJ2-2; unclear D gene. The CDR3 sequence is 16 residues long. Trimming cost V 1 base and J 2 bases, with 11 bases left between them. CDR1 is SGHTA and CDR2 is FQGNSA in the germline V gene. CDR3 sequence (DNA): TGTGCCAGCAGCTTAGTGTCCCTGGTCAACACCGGGGAGCTGTTTTTT. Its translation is CASSLVSLVNTGELFF.

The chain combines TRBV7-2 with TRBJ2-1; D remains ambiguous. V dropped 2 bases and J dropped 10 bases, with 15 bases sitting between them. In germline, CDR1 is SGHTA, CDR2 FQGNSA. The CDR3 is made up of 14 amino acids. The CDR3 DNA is TGTGCCAGCAGCTTACGTGGGATTGCTATGGAGCAGTTCTTC. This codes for CASSLRGIAMEQFF.

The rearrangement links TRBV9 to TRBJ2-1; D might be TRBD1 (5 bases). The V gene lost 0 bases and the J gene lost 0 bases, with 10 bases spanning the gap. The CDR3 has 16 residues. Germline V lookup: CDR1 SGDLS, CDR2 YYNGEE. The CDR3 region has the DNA TGTGCCAGCAGCGTAGGCCAGGGATCCTCCTACAATGAGCAGTTCTTC. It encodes CASSVGQGSSYNEQFF.

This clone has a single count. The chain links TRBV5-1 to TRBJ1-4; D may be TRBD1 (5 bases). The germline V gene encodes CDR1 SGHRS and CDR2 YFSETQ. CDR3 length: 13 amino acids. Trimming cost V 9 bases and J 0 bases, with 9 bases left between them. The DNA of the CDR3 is TGCGCCACCGCCAGGGCAACTAATGAAAAACTGTTTTTT. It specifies CATARATNEKLFF.

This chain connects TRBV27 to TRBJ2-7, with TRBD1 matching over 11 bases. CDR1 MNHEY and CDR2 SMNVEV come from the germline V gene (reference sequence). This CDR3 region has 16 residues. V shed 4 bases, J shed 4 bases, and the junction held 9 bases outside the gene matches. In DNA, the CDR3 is TGTGCCAGCAGTTACCGCGGACAGGGGGCAAAGTACGAGCAGTACTTC. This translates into CASSYRGQGAKYEQYF.

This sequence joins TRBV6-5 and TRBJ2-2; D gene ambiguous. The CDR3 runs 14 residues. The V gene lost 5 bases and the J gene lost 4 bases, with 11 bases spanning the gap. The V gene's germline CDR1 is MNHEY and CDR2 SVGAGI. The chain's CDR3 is CASSEQVVTGELFF. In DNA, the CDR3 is TGTGCCAGCAGTGAGCAGGTTGTCACCGGGGAGCTGTTTTTT.

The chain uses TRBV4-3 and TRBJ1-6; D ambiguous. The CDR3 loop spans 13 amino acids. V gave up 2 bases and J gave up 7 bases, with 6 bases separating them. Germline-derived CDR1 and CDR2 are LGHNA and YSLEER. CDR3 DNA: TGCGCCAGCAGCCAAATCCAGAATTCACCCCTCCACTTT. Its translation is CASSQIQNSPLHF.

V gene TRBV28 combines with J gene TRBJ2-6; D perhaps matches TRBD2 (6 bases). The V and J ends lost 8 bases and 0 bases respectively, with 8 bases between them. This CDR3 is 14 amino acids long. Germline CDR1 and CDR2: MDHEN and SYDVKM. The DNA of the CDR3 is TGTGCCAGCGGAGGGAACTCTGGGGCCAACGTCCTGACTTTC. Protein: CASGGNSGANVLTF. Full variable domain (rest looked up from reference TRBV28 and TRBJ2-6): DVKVTQSSRYLVKRTGEKVFLECVQDMDHENMFWYRQDPGLGLRLIYFSYDVKMKEKGDIPEGYSVSREKKERFSLILESASTNQTSMYLCASGGNSGANVLTFGAGSRLTVL.

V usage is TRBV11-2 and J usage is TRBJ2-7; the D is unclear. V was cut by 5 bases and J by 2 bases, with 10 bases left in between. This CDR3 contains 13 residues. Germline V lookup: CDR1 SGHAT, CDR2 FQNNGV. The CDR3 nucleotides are TGTGCCAGCAGCCAGGACGGTACCTACGAGCAGTACTTC. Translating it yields CASSQDGTYEQYF.

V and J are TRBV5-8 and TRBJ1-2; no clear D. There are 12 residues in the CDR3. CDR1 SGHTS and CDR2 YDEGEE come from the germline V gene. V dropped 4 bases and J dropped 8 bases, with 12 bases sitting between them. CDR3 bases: TGTGCCAGCAGCAACACGGTCGGGGGCTACACCTTC. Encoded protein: CASSNTVGGYTF.

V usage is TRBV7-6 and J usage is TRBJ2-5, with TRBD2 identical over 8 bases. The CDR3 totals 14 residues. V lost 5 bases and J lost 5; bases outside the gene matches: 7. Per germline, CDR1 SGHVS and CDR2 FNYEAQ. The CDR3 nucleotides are TGTGCCAGCAGCGTTACCGGGGGGGAGGAGACCCAGTACTTC. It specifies CASSVTGGEETQYF.

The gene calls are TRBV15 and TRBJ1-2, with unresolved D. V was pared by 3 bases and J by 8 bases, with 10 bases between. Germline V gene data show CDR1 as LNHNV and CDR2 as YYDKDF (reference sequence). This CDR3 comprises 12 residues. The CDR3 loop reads CATSSRISGYTF. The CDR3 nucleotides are TGTGCCACCAGCAGTAGGATATCCGGCTACACCTTC.

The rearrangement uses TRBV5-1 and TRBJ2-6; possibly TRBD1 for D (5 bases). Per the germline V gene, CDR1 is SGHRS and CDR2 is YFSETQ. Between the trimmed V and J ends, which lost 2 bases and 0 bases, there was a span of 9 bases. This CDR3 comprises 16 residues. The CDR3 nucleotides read TGCGCCAGCAGCTTACAGGCGGCCTCTGGGGCCAACGTCCTGACTTTC. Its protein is CASSLQAASGANVLTF. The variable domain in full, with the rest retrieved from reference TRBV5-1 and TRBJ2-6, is KAGVTQTPRYLIKTRGQQVTLSCSPISGHRSVSWYQQTPGQGLQFLFEYFSETQRNKGNFPGRFSGRQFSNSRSEMNVSTLELGDSALYLCASSLQAASGANVLTFGAGSRLTVL.

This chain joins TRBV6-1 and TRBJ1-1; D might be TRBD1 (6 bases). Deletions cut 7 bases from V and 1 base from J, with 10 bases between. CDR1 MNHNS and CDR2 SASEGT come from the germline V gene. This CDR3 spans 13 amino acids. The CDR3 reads CASTGQRNTEAFF. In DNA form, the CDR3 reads TGTGCCAGCACCGGACAGAGGAACACTGAAGCTTTCTTT.

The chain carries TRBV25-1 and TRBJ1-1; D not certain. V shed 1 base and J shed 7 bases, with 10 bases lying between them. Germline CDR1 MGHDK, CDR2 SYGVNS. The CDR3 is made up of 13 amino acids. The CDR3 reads CASSEFGFGEAFF. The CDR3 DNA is TGTGCCAGCAGTGAATTTGGGTTTGGTGAAGCTTTCTTT.

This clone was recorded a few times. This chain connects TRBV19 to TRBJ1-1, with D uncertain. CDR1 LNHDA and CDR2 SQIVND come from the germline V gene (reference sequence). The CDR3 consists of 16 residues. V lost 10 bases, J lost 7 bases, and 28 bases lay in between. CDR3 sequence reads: CATAPFGPGVSHEAFF. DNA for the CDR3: TGTGCCACAGCTCCTTTCGGCCCAGGCGTATCTCATGAAGCTTTCTTT.

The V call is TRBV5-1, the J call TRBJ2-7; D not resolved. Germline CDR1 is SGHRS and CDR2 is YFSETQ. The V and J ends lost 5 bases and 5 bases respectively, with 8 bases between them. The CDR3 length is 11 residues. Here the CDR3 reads CASSGSNEQYF. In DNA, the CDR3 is TGCGCCAGCAGTGGTTCGAACGAGCAGTACTTC.

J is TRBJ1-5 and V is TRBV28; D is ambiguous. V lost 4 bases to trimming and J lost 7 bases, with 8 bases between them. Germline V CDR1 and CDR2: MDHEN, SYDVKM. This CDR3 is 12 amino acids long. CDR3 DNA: TGTGCCAGCAGTTGGGGTGAGCAGCCCCAGCATTTT. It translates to CASSWGEQPQHF.

This CDR3 reads CASRGTVYTGELFF. CDR3 DNA: TGTGCCAGTAGAGGGACAGTTTACACCGGGGAGCTGTTTTTT. The chain has TRBV19 and TRBJ2-2, with 7 bases lining up with TRBD1. Germline CDR1 reads LNHDA; CDR2 reads SQIVND (reference sequence). The length of the CDR3 is 14 residues. The junction had 4 bases not matched to a gene; V was cut back by 6 bases and J by 3 bases. The full variable domain, completed using reference TRBV19 and TRBJ2-2, is DGGITQSPKYLFRKEGQNVTLSCEQNLNHDAMYWYRQDPGQGLRLIYYSQIVNDFQKGDIAEGYSVSREKKESFPLTVTSAQKNPTAFYLCASRGTVYTGELFFGEGSRLTVL.

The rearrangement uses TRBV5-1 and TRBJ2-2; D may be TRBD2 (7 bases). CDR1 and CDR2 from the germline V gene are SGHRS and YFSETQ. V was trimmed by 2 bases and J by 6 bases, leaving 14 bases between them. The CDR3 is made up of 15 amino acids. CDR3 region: CASSFLAGAAGELFF. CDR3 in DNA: TGCGCCAGCAGCTTTCTGGCGGGGGCGGCCGGGGAGCTGTTTTTT. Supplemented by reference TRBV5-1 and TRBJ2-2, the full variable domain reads KAGVTQTPRYLIKTRGQQVTLSCSPISGHRSVSWYQQTPGQGLQFLFEYFSETQRNKGNFPGRFSGRQFSNSRSEMNVSTLELGDSALYLCASSFLAGAAGELFFGEGSRLTVL.

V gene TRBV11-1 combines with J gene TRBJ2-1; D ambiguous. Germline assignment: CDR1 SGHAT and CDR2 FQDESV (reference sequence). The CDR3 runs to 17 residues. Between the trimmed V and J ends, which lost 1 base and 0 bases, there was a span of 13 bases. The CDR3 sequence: CASSLESGRSSYNEQFF. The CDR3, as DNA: TGTGCCAGCAGCTTAGAGTCCGGCAGAAGCTCCTACAATGAGCAGTTCTTC.

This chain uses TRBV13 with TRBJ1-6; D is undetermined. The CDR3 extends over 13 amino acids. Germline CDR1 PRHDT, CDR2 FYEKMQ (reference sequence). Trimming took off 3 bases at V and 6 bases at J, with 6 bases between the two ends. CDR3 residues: CASSLSVNSPLHF. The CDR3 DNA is TGTGCCAGCAGCTTGAGCGTTAATTCACCCCTCCACTTT.

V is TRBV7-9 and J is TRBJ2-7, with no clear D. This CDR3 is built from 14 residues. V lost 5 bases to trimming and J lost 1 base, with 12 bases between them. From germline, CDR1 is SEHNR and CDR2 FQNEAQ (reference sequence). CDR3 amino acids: CASSLSRLSYEQYF. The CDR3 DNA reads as TGTGCCAGCAGCCTTTCCCGGTTATCCTACGAGCAGTACTTC. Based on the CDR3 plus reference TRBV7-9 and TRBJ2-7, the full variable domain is DTGVSQNPRHKITKRGQNVTFRCDPISEHNRLYWYRQTLGQGPEFLTYFQNEAQLEKSRLLSDRFSAERPKGSFSTLEIQRTEQGDSAMYLCASSLSRLSYEQYFGPGTRLTVT.

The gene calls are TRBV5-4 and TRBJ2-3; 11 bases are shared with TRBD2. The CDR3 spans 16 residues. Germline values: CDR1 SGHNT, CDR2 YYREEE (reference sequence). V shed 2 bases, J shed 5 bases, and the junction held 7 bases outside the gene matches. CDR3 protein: CASSFLAGGPEDTQYF. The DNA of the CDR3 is TGTGCCAGCAGCTTCTTAGCGGGAGGGCCCGAAGATACGCAGTATTTT.

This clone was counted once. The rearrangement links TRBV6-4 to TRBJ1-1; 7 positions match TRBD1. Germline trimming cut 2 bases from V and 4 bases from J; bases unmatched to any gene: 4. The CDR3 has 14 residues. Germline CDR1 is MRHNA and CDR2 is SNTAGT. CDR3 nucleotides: TGTGCCAGCAGTGACCAAGGACAGGCCACTGAAGCTTTCTTT. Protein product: CASSDQGQATEAFF.

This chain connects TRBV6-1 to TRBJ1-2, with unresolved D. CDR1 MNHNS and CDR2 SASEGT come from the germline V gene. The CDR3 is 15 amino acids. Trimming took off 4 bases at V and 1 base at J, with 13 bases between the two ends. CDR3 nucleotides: TGTGCCAGCAGTGTGGCGTGGCAGAATAACTATGGCTACACCTTC. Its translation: CASSVAWQNNYGYTF.

CDR3 region: CASSSYPFSRGSDTQYF. The DNA for the CDR3 is TGTGCCAGCAGTTCGTACCCTTTCAGCCGGGGCTCAGATACGCAGTATTTT. This chain uses TRBV25-1 with TRBJ2-3; perhaps D is TRBD1 or TRBD2 (5 bases each). Trimming stripped 5 bases from V and 4 bases from J, with 22 bases between. Looked up from germline, CDR1 is MGHDK and CDR2 is SYGVNS. The CDR3 covers 17 residues.

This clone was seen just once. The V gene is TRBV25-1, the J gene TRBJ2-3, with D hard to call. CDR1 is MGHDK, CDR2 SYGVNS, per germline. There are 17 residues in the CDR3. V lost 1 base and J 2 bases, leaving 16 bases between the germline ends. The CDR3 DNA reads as TGTGCCAGCAGTGAATTTAAACTTTTGGGTTACACAGATACGCAGTATTTT. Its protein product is CASSEFKLLGYTDTQYF.

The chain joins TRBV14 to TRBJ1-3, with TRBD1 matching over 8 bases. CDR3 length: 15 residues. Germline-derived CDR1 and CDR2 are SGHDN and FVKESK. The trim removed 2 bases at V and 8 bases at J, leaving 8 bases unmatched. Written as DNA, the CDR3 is TGTGCCAGCAGCCAACTGACGACAGGGGCAGACACCATATATTTT. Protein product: CASSQLTTGADTIYF.

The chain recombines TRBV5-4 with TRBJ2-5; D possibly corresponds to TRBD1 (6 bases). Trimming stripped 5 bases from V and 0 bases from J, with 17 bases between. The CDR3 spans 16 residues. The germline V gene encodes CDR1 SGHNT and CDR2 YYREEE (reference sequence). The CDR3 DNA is TGTGCCAGCAGGCTCGTGGGGGCGCGCGACCAAGAGACCCAGTACTTC. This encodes CASRLVGARDQETQYF.

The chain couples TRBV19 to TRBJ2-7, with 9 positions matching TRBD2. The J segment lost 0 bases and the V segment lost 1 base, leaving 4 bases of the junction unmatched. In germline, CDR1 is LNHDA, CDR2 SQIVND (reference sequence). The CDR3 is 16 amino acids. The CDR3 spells CASSIGLAGTSYEQYF. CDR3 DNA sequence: TGTGCCAGTAGTATAGGGCTAGCGGGGACCTCCTACGAGCAGTACTTC.

The CDR3 DNA is TGTGCCAGCAGTGAAGATGGGAACACTGAAGCTTTCTTT. Its protein is CASSEDGNTEAFF. The chain uses TRBV6-1 and TRBJ1-1; D is undetermined. Trimming removed 1 base at V and 1 base at J, with 4 bases between. Germline V gives CDR1 MNHNS, CDR2 SASEGT. This CDR3 spans 13 amino acids.